The sequence of this TCR beta chain was determined in a study of CD8+CD57+ T cells in acquired aplastic anemia. Genomic DNA templated the TCR beta VDJ and CDR3 profiling. In TCRdb, the reads were re-called with MiXCR into one record per CDR3 protein. Of tens of thousands of distinct CDR3 sequences detected, approximately 45% appear once; the ten largest clones hold 60% to 75%. This CDR3 is 16 amino acids long. From germline, CDR1 is SGHKS and CDR2 YYEKEE (reference sequence). V was shortened by 0 bases and J by 4 bases, with 16 bases between the two germline ends. The chain has TRBV5-5 and TRBJ1-1, with a weak D call TRBD1 (5 bases). This TCR was recovered from a human donor in good health, serving as a control. Sequences were obtained from sorted CD4+, CD8+, or CD8+CD57+ T cells (not recorded which) from PBMCs. In nucleotides, the CDR3 is TGTGCCAGCAGCTTGGGATCGTGGGGGAGAGGCACTGAAGCTTTCTTT. Translating it yields CASSLGSWGRGTEAFF. The entire variable domain, with the rest obtained from reference TRBV5-5 and TRBJ1-1, is as follows: DAGVTQSPTHLIKTRGQQVTLRCSPISGHKSVSWYQQVLGQGPQFIFQYYEKEERGRGNFPDRFSARQFPNYSSELNVNALLLGDSALYLCASSLGSWGRGTEAFFGQGTRLTVV.